This T cell receptor (beta chain) was sequenced during a study of OX40 agonist ivuxolimab in advanced cancers. Overall study: Every 2 weeks, patients received ivuxolimab intravenously, dosed at 0.01 to 10 mg/kg. Patients with prior anti-PD-1, anti-PD-L1 or anti-CTLA-4 therapy were eligible; 40% to 45% had some.

Comments on this clone: As yet, its antigen is unknown.

The trim removed 5 bases at V and 5 bases at J, leaving 6 bases unmatched. Per the germline V gene, CDR1 is SGHTA and CDR2 is FQGNSA. This CDR3 contains 15 residues. Some clones are missing from TCRdb's copy, which holds only in-frame ones; the method was immunoSEQ multiplex PCR. The sample has 87,000 or so clones; around nine tenths are singletons. General study points: At 0.1 to 3.0 mg/kg, clonal expansion of CD4+ and CD8+ blood T cells had occurred by week 6. People who partly responded at 0.1-3.0 mg/kg had some of the least clonal expansion seen.

The TCR sequence derives from an adult with an advanced solid tumor such as melanoma, head and neck, liver or kidney cancer. The chain couples TRBV7-2 to TRBJ2-1, with TRBD2 matching over 10 bases. The starting material was CD4+ or CD8+ T cells sorted from blood, obtained in a trial of the OX40 agonist ivuxolimab. The CDR3 loop is CASSPTSGLNNEQFF. CDR3 coding DNA: TGTGCCAGCAGCCCGACTAGCGGGTTGAACAATGAGCAGTTCTTC.